This T cell receptor beta chain was documented in a study of T cells after yellow fever vaccination. The wider study: Fractions with few cells were prepared using SMART-Seq v4 Ultra Low Input.

The CDR3 loop spans 16 amino acids. Germline lookup yields CDR1 SGHTA and CDR2 FQGNSA. Losses at the gene ends were 1 base for V and 3 bases for J; bases not matched to a gene: 5. Note on this clonotype: Its antigen is undetermined.

A 5'RACE template-switching step, the method used to make TCR cDNA, added a universal primer site and UMIs. Each CDR3 protein gets one entry after TCRdb re-called the 5' RACE reads with MiXCR. The data hold just under 600,000 distinct CDR3 sequences, with roughly 13% observed a single time. Whole-study findings and limits: Only a minor proportion of clonotypes was detected across both CD4 and CD8 compartments. Most primary-vaccination clones recurred post-booster (about 96% CD4, more than 85% CD8).

The rearrangement uses TRBV7-2 and TRBJ2-2; 7 positions match TRBD2. Sequencing used PBMCs, obtained on the day of the yellow fever booster vaccination. This TCR derives from a man aged 25 to 40 who received the YFV17D yellow fever vaccine. CDR3 residues: CASSLGAGDYTGELFF. The CDR3 DNA reads TGTGCCAGCAGCTTAGGTGCGGGAGATTACACCGGGGAGCTGTTTTTT.